A single count supports the clone carrying this TCR beta chain. The antigen is undetermined. The data were taken from a study of cytomegalovirus exposure and HLA in healthy donors. As for the study in general: The 95 to 150 validation repertoires and the approximately 670 first-cohort repertoires shared a platform, a later analysis reported.

Germline CDR1 is SGHAT and CDR2 is FQNNGV. Trimming removed 2 bases from V and 4 bases from J; junction bases left unmatched: 6. The CDR3 consists of 15 residues. The assay was immunoSEQ multiplex PCR, and TCRdb's table has in-frame clones only and misses some. The table shows a few hundred thousand clones, with 70% to 90% occurring only once. Whole-study results and caveats: Published work reported that the classifier diagnosed cytomegalovirus status with high specificity and sensitivity. That first-cohort TCR clusters tended to co-occur in the roughly 130 validation repertoires was found in a later analysis.

The receptor's source is a woman younger than 35 in good health and CMV-seronegative. V and J are TRBV11-2 and TRBJ2-5; 8 bases line up with TRBD2. The sample comprised PBMCs. CDR3 DNA sequence: TGTGCCAGCAGCTTAACGGGAGGGCGTCCAGAGACCCAGTACTTC. The encoded protein is CASSLTGGRPETQYF. Variable domain in full (rest from reference TRBV11-2 and TRBJ2-5): EAGVAQSPRYKIIEKRQSVAFWCNPISGHATLYWYQQILGQGPKLLIQFQNNGVVDDSQLPKDRFSAERLKGVDSTLKIQPAKLEDSAVYLCASSLTGGRPETQYFGPGTRLLVL.